The rows below give T cell receptor beta chains drawn from one sample of a study of PD-1 blockade in classical Hodgkin lymphoma. The table came from immunoSEQ multiplex PCR; TCRdb's copy has only in-frame clones and leaves some out. The top ten hold about a sixth of the sample, which has 25,000 to 40,000 clones, around 81% seen once. This specimen was peripheral blood mononuclear cells (PBMCs), taken before the fourth cycle of nivolumab. All receptors come from a human donor with classical Hodgkin lymphoma. Each CDR3 is given with its conserved first and last residue. The order of the fields is V gene, J gene, D gene, clone size, CDR3 DNA, CDR3 protein. D genes are given only for firm matches. Clone size is stated in some rows and not others, as once, few, many or a class when expanded.

TRBV19,TRBJ2-1,-,once,TGTGCCAGTAGTACCTCCCACGGGATGGGCGGAAACAATGAGCAGTTCTTC,CASSTSHGMGGNNEQFF
TRBV7-2,TRBJ2-5,-,-,TGTGCCAGCGGCGGGCGCGGCGTTGAAGAGACCCAGTACTTC,CASGGRGVEETQYF
TRBV11-2,TRBJ1-4,TRBD1,once,TGTGCCAGCAGCATCGGGACAGGGGTTGCAACTAATGAAAAACTGTTTTTT,CASSIGTGVATNEKLFF
TRBV28,TRBJ1-2,TRBD1,-,TGTGCCAGCATAACCTATGGACAGGACTATGGCTACACCTTC,CASITYGQDYGYTF
TRBV7-2,TRBJ2-2,TRBD1,-,TGTGCCAGCAGCGCAGGACAGGTGAACACCGGGGAGCTGTTTTTT,CASSAGQVNTGELFF
TRBV29-1,TRBJ2-7,-,-,TGCAGCGTTGAGTTACCGACAGCGACCCCCTACGAGCAGTACTTC,CSVELPTATPYEQYF
TRBV7-8,TRBJ1-5,TRBD1,-,TGTGCCAGCAGCTCCGACAGGGGGAATCAGCCCCAGCATTTT,CASSSDRGNQPQHF
TRBV9,TRBJ2-2,TRBD1,-,TGTGCCAGCAGCTCCCGGACAGGGGCCACCGGGGAGCTGTTTTTT,CASSSRTGATGELFF
TRBV30,TRBJ1-3,-,-,TGTGCCTGGAGTGTACGACAGAGAAGCTCTGGAAACACCATATATTTT,CAWSVRQRSSGNTIYF
TRBV5-6,TRBJ2-7,-,-,TGTGCCAGCAGCTTGAGCCCTTCCCATAGCTCCTACGAGCAGTACTTC,CASSLSPSHSSYEQYF
TRBV7-9,TRBJ1-6,-,medium-sized,TGTGCCAGCAGCTTAACCGCAGTGGGAGACTCACCCCTCCACTTT,CASSLTAVGDSPLHF
TRBV20-1,TRBJ1-1,-,-,TGCAGTGCTAACGGGAACACTGAAGCTTTCTTT,CSANGNTEAFF
TRBV27,TRBJ2-1,-,-,TGTGCCAGCAGTTCCGTAGGGAATGAGCAGTTCTTC,CASSSVGNEQFF
TRBV2,TRBJ2-7,-,-,TGTGCCAGCAGTGGAACCTACGAGCAGTACTTC,CASSGTYEQYF
TRBV9,TRBJ2-2,TRBD1,-,TGTGCCAGCACCCCAGCAGGGGGCTATGTCGGGGAGCTGTTTTTT,CASTPAGGYVGELFF
TRBV18,TRBJ2-1,TRBD2,few,TGTGCCAGCTCACCGTCGGGACTAGCAATGCCTTGGGATGAGCAGTTCTTC,CASSPSGLAMPWDEQFF
TRBV5-8,TRBJ1-5,-,-,TGTGCCAGCAGCTTTCGAGATCAGCCCCAGCATTTT,CASSFRDQPQHF
TRBV6-5,TRBJ2-5,TRBD1,-,TGTGCCAGCAGTTACCTGACAGGGGGCCCGAGGACCCAGTACTTC,CASSYLTGGPRTQYF
TRBV5-8,TRBJ2-1,-,medium-sized,TGTGCCAGCAGCCCGAGGACGGGGATCTCCTACAATGAGCAGTTCTTC,CASSPRTGISYNEQFF
TRBV7-9,TRBJ1-5,-,-,TGTGCCAGCAGCTTAGGGGCAGATTATAGCAATCAGCCCCAGCATTTT,CASSLGADYSNQPQHF
TRBV6-1,TRBJ2-2,TRBD2,-,TGTGCCAGCAGTGTTAGCGGGAGGGAGTACACCGGGGAGCTGTTTTTT,CASSVSGREYTGELFF
TRBV7-9,TRBJ1-4,-,-,TGTGCCAGCAGCTCGGGAAGTGAAAAACTGTTTTTT,CASSSGSEKLFF
TRBV29-1,TRBJ2-7,-,-,TGCAGCGCCGGGGAACTAAGCGAGCAGTACTTC,CSAGELSEQYF
TRBV6-6,TRBJ2-7,-,-,TGTGCCAGCAGTTATGACACCACAATCTCCTACGAGCAGTACTTC,CASSYDTTISYEQYF
TRBV28,TRBJ1-3,-,-,TGTGCCAGCAGTTTTCGACCTGGAAACACCATATATTTT,CASSFRPGNTIYF
TRBV29-1,TRBJ2-1,-,-,TGCAGCGTTGAAGAAGAGGGAGGTGAGCAGTTCTTC,CSVEEEGGEQFF
TRBV13,TRBJ2-5,-,-,TGTGCCAGCACCCTAGGAAGAAACCAAGAGACCCAGTACTTC,CASTLGRNQETQYF
TRBV18,TRBJ1-3,-,-,TGTGCCAGCTCACCAAGGCCCCGGGACGGGAGCTCTGGAAACACCATATATTTT,CASSPRPRDGSSGNTIYF
TRBV5-1,TRBJ1-1,-,once,TGCGCCAGCAGCTTGGCAGGGGTCGGCACTGAAGCTTTCTTT,CASSLAGVGTEAFF
TRBV19,TRBJ1-1,TRBD1,-,TGTGCCAGTAACCCGGGACAGGGGGCATATACTGAAGCTTTCTTT,CASNPGQGAYTEAFF
TRBV28,TRBJ1-1,-,-,TGTGCCAGCACCAAAGGAGGGTTTGGAAAAGCTTTCTTT,CASTKGGFGKAFF
TRBV2,TRBJ1-1,-,-,TGTGCCAGCAGTTCATTCTTTAAGAACACTGAAGCTTTCTTT,CASSSFFKNTEAFF
TRBV6-5,TRBJ1-2,-,-,TGTGCCAGCAGTCCGACGGCCAACTATGGCTACACCTTC,CASSPTANYGYTF
TRBV7-7,TRBJ1-2,-,few,TGTGCCACCTACAGCGTGGCCGATGGCTACACCTTC,CATYSVADGYTF
TRBV5-1,TRBJ1-1,-,-,TGCGCCAGCAGCTTGGTACAGGGTCGTACTGAAGCTTTCTTT,CASSLVQGRTEAFF
TRBV18,TRBJ2-1,TRBD1,-,TGTGCCAGCTCGCCCCGGGGGACAGGGAGAGGAGTGCGGCAGTTCTTC,CASSPRGTGRGVRQFF
TRBV6-1,TRBJ2-1,-,-,TGTGCCAGCAGTGCACAGGGTTACCGGCGACTAGAGGGGAATGAGCAGTTCTTC,CASSAQGYRRLEGNEQFF
TRBV4-2,TRBJ2-2,-,-,TGTGCCAGCAGCCAAATTCCCAGGGCGGTAAACACCGGGGAGCTGTTTTTT,CASSQIPRAVNTGELFF
TRBV19,TRBJ2-5,TRBD1,-,TGTGCCAGTAGTATAGATTCCGGGACAGGTCCTTACCAAGAGACCCAGTACTTC,CASSIDSGTGPYQETQYF
TRBV5-1,TRBJ1-4,TRBD1,-,TGCGCCAGCAGCTTCGGGACAGGGAGATTCGAAAAACTGTTTTTT,CASSFGTGRFEKLFF
TRBV28,TRBJ1-5,-,once,TGTGCCAGCACGAGGGGAGGGAATCAGCCCCAGCATTTT,CASTRGGNQPQHF
TRBV15,TRBJ1-2,-,-,TGTGCCACCAGCAGAGATCAAGGTGGAACCTTCATCAGGGGCTACACCTTC,CATSRDQGGTFIRGYTF
TRBV7-9,TRBJ2-3,-,-,TGTGCCAGCAGCCATTTCACAGATACGCAGTATTTT,CASSHFTDTQYF
TRBV7-9,TRBJ2-1,TRBD2,once,TGTGCCAGCAGCGACAGAAATTTAGCGGGAGGCTACTCCTACAATGAGCAGTTCTTC,CASSDRNLAGGYSYNEQFF
TRBV7-8,TRBJ1-2,-,-,TGTGCCAGCAGCTTAGCGATCGGGGGGCGAGACTATGGCTACACCTTC,CASSLAIGGRDYGYTF
TRBV7-2,TRBJ2-1,-,-,TGTGCCAGCAGCTTATTGGGCAGCGGCTCCTACAATGAGCAGTTCTTC,CASSLLGSGSYNEQFF
TRBV19,TRBJ2-5,TRBD2,-,TGTGCCAGTAGACTAGCGGGGCGAGAGACCCAGTACTTC,CASRLAGRETQYF
TRBV30,TRBJ2-7,-,-,TGTGCCTGGAGTCCCGGGACCGTCACCTACGAGCAGTACTTC,CAWSPGTVTYEQYF
TRBV6-6,TRBJ2-3,-,once,TGTGCCAGCAGTTTCCTTGGGGGGTCAGATACGCAGTATTTT,CASSFLGGSDTQYF
TRBV30,TRBJ2-7,-,-,TGTGCCTTAGGACAGAACTACGAGCAGTACTTC,CALGQNYEQYF
TRBV18,TRBJ1-2,TRBD1,-,TGTGCCAGCTCCCCTTTTCTCCGGGACAGGGGGCGAAACTATGGCTACACCTTC,CASSPFLRDRGRNYGYTF
TRBV5-6,TRBJ1-4,TRBD1,-,TGTGCCAGCAGCTTGCTGGGCAGGGGGGCGGCTAATGAAAAACTGTTTTTT,CASSLLGRGAANEKLFF
TRBV7-9,TRBJ2-3,-,-,TGTGCCAGCAGCGGCAGGGGGGCGGCCGGGGCAGATACGCAGTATTTT,CASSGRGAAGADTQYF